The 22 T cell receptor beta chains given below trace back to one sample, sequenced in a study of PD-1 blockade in classical Hodgkin lymphoma. Each patient experienced a relapse that followed autologous stem cell transplantation, and brentuximab vedotin exposure varied. Some clones are missing from TCRdb's copy, which holds only in-frame ones; the method was immunoSEQ multiplex PCR. Among tens of thousands of clones, 80% to 90% were seen once, and the ten largest hold roughly 8.3%. Sequencing used peripheral blood mononuclear cells (PBMCs), obtained before the second cycle of nivolumab. Every receptor here comes from a human donor with classical Hodgkin lymphoma.

The CDR3 DNA is TGTGCCAGCAGCAAGCGGCAGGTCCAGGCACCCCTCCACTTT. This translates into CASSKRQVQAPLHF. This chain connects TRBV7-8 to TRBJ1-6; no definite D call. CDR1 and CDR2 from the germline V gene are SGHVS and FQNEAQ. V lost 5 bases to trimming and J lost 11 bases, with 16 bases between them. The CDR3 extends over 14 amino acids.

The gene calls are TRBV5-4 and TRBJ2-3, with TRBD2 matching over 7 bases. Germline V CDR1 and CDR2: SGHNT, YYREEE (reference sequence). The CDR3 is 19 amino acids. With 4 bases clipped from V and 0 bases from J, the junction kept 17 bases outside the gene matches. This chain's CDR3 is CASSQRRGSQRASTDTQYF. Here the CDR3 DNA reads TGTGCCAGCAGCCAAAGGCGGGGGAGCCAGCGAGCTAGCACAGATACGCAGTATTTT.

On this clone: A much larger clone lies a single base off, so this may be a read error. The sample carries other DNA sequences with the same CDR3. This chain uses TRBV4-3 with TRBJ2-6; D is possibly TRBD1 (5 bases). From germline, CDR1 is LGHNA and CDR2 YSLEER. This CDR3 is 16 amino acids long. DNA for the CDR3: TGCGCCAGCAGCCAAGGTGGTATCTCTGGGGCTAACGTCCTGACTTTC. This codes for CASSQGGISGANVLTF.

This clone is labeled medium-sized (0.01 to 0.1%). The gene calls are TRBV5-6 and TRBJ2-2; a possible D gene is TRBD1 (5 bases). Trimming shortened V by 4 bases and J by 4 bases, and 8 bases separated the two germline ends. Per germline, CDR1 SGHDT and CDR2 YYEEEE. The CDR3 loop spans 13 amino acids. CDR3 residues: CASSRGATGELFF. In DNA form, the CDR3 reads TGTGCCAGCAGCCGTGGGGCCACCGGGGAGCTGTTTTTT.

The CDR3 DNA reads TGTGCCAGCAGTCCTCTTAATACCGGGGAGCTGTTTTTT. As protein: CASSPLNTGELFF. V usage is TRBV28 and J usage is TRBJ2-2, with D hard to call. Germline V lookup: CDR1 MDHEN, CDR2 SYDVKM. Trimming removed 5 bases at V and 5 bases at J, with 9 bases between. The CDR3 loop spans 13 amino acids.

The chain links TRBV19 to TRBJ2-1, with D possibly matching TRBD1 (5 bases). The germline V and J ends were trimmed by 6 bases and 1 base, with 13 bases remaining between them. This CDR3 comprises 15 residues. Germline-derived CDR1 and CDR2 are LNHDA and SQIVND (reference sequence). The CDR3 region is CASRTTGVSYNEQFF. The CDR3 bases are TGTGCCAGTAGAACTACAGGAGTTTCCTACAATGAGCAGTTCTTC.

The chain uses TRBV2 and TRBJ1-5, with TRBD1 identical over 8 bases. The CDR3 sequence is 13 residues long. With V trimmed by 6 bases and J by 6 bases, 4 bases remained unmatched. The V gene's germline CDR1 is SNHLY and CDR2 FYNNEI. CDR3 amino acids: CASRRQGTQPQHF. CDR3 coding DNA: TGTGCCAGCAGGAGACAGGGGACTCAGCCCCAGCATTTT.

The V call is TRBV5-1, the J call TRBJ2-6, with 7 bases matching TRBD1. The CDR3 loop spans 16 amino acids. Germline V gene sequence: CDR1 SGHRS, CDR2 YFSETQ. V shed 3 bases and J 1 base; nucleotides not matched to a gene: 4. The CDR3 protein is CASSWTGGSGANVLTF. For the CDR3, the DNA is TGCGCCAGCAGCTGGACAGGCGGGTCTGGGGCCAACGTCCTGACTTTC.

Concerning this clone itself: The same CDR3 is also encoded by other DNA sequences in this sample. This chain uses TRBV27 with TRBJ1-4; D might be TRBD1 (6 bases). Germline CDR1 is MNHEY and CDR2 is SMNVEV (reference sequence). This CDR3 comprises 13 residues. The germline V and J ends were trimmed by 9 bases and 8 bases, with 16 bases remaining between them. CDR3 loop: CASRQQGFEKLFF. Here the CDR3 DNA reads TGTGCCAGTAGACAACAGGGTTTCGAAAAACTGTTTTTT. Using reference TRBV27 and TRBJ1-4 for the parts outside the CDR3, the full variable domain is EAQVTQNPRYLITVTGKKLTVTCSQNMNHEYMSWYRQDPGLGLRQIYYSMNVEVTDKGDVPEGYKVSRKEKRNFPLILESPSPNQTSLYFCASRQQGFEKLFFGSGTQLSVL.

The CDR3 DNA reads TGTGCCAGCTCACCAATGCAGGGGGACACTGAAGCTTTCTTT. It yields the protein CASSPMQGDTEAFF. V gene TRBV18 combines with J gene TRBJ1-1, with 7 bases matching TRBD1. This CDR3 has 14 amino acids. Germline lookup yields CDR1 KGHSH and CDR2 LQKENI. V was pared by 2 bases and J by 3 bases, with 3 bases of the junction left unmatched.

The V and J genes are TRBV15 and TRBJ2-7; possible D gene TRBD1, 6 bases. The CDR3 is 14 amino acids. Germline CDR1 and CDR2: LNHNV and YYDKDF (reference sequence). Trimming pared 6 bases from V and 2 bases from J, leaving 14 bases between. CDR3 protein: CATRPGDTAYEQYF. The CDR3 bases are TGTGCCACCAGGCCTGGGGACACTGCCTACGAGCAGTACTTC.

The gene calls are TRBV28 and TRBJ1-5; a weak D match, TRBD1 (5 bases). The CDR3 contains 17 residues. Trimming took off 5 bases at V and 6 bases at J, with 23 bases between the two ends. The germline V gene encodes CDR1 MDHEN and CDR2 SYDVKM. CDR3 residues: CASSPIPIYRRGQPQHF. The CDR3 region has the DNA TGTGCCAGCAGTCCTATCCCTATCTATAGGAGGGGTCAGCCCCAGCATTTT.

The gene calls are TRBV2 and TRBJ2-3; 10 positions agree with TRBD2. Germline V CDR1 and CDR2: SNHLY, FYNNEI. The ends lost 4 bases at V and 2 bases at J; junction bases unmatched: 6. The length of the CDR3 is 16 residues. The CDR3 loop reads CASSVQAGGPTDTQYF. As DNA, the CDR3 is TGTGCCAGCAGTGTACAAGCGGGGGGGCCCACAGATACGCAGTATTTT.

The V call is TRBV25-1, the J call TRBJ2-1; 7 positions agree with TRBD2. J was trimmed by 6 bases and V by 5 bases; bases with no gene match: 10. The CDR3 is 15 residues long. CDR1 is MGHDK and CDR2 is SYGVNS in the germline V gene. CDR3: CASSNWWGGLNEQFF. CDR3 bases: TGTGCCAGCAGTAATTGGTGGGGGGGTCTCAATGAGCAGTTCTTC.

V and J are TRBV5-4 and TRBJ2-7; 7 positions match TRBD2. The CDR3 length is 13 residues. J lost 2 bases, V lost 4 bases, and 3 bases had no gene match. CDR1 is SGHNT and CDR2 is YYREEE in the germline V gene (reference sequence). CDR3 DNA: TGTGCCAGCAGCCGGGGGGTCACCTACGAGCAGTACTTC. Its translation is CASSRGVTYEQYF.

The chain employs TRBV19 and TRBJ1-4, with D perhaps matching TRBD1 (5 bases). Per the germline V gene, CDR1 is LNHDA and CDR2 is SQIVND (reference sequence). The CDR3 is made up of 13 amino acids. Deletions cut 7 bases from V and 0 bases from J, with 6 bases between. In DNA, the CDR3 is TGTGCCAGTAAAGGGGCAACTAATGAAAAACTGTTTTTT. The encoded protein is CASKGATNEKLFF.

The V and J genes are TRBV11-2 and TRBJ2-5, with D tentatively TRBD1 (5 bases). The end of the DNA is better explained by TRBJ2-7, so the J call may be wrong. This CDR3 is 13 amino acids long. The V gene's germline CDR1 is SGHAT and CDR2 FQNNGV. The DNA for the CDR3 is TGTGCCAGCAGCCCCGGACAATCTTACGAGCAGTACTTC. Its protein product is CASSPGQSYEQYF.

The V call is TRBV11-2, the J call TRBJ1-1; D is unresolved. Germline V gene lookup returns CDR1 SGHAT and CDR2 FQNNGV. CDR3 length equals 14 residues. V was cut by 2 bases and J by 0 bases, with 7 bases left in between. CDR3 nucleotide sequence: TGTGCCAGCAGCTTAAAGCCAGTGAACACTGAAGCTTTCTTT. Translated: CASSLKPVNTEAFF.

The chain employs TRBV11-2 and TRBJ1-4, with D possibly being TRBD1 (6 bases). This CDR3 contains 15 residues. Deletions cut 4 bases from V and 7 bases from J, with 16 bases between. Germline V lookup: CDR1 SGHAT, CDR2 FQNNGV. CDR3 residues: CASSSWTATLEKLFF. The CDR3 region has the DNA TGTGCCAGCAGCTCATGGACAGCTACCCTTGAAAAACTGTTTTTT. Combining the CDR3 with reference TRBV11-2 and TRBJ1-4 gives the whole variable domain EAGVAQSPRYKIIEKRQSVAFWCNPISGHATLYWYQQILGQGPKLLIQFQNNGVVDDSQLPKDRFSAERLKGVDSTLKIQPAKLEDSAVYLCASSSWTATLEKLFFGSGTQLSVL.

CDR3 residues: CASRHGGRSYEQYF. The CDR3 DNA reads TGTGCCAGCAGACATGGGGGGCGGTCCTACGAGCAGTACTTC. The rearrangement links TRBV27 to TRBJ2-7; D is perhaps TRBD1 or TRBD2 (6 bases each). V lost 6 bases and J lost 1, with 13 bases in between. This CDR3 has 14 residues. In germline, CDR1 is MNHEY, CDR2 SMNVEV (reference sequence).

The rearrangement uses TRBV7-2 and TRBJ2-7; D not certain. Germline CDR1 SGHTA, CDR2 FQGNSA. CDR3 length equals 14 residues. The V gene lost 7 bases and the J gene lost 3 bases, with 16 bases spanning the gap. The CDR3 is CASNPSVQDYEQYF. For the CDR3, the DNA is TGTGCCAGCAACCCCTCGGTGCAGGACTACGAGCAGTACTTC.

The gene calls are TRBV30 and TRBJ2-3, with a tentative D call TRBD2 (7 bases). The CDR3 contains 12 residues. From germline, CDR1 is GTSNPN and CDR2 SVGIG (reference sequence). Trimming pared 8 bases from V and 2 bases from J, leaving 11 bases between. The CDR3 loop is CATGGATDTQYF. DNA for the CDR3: TGTGCCACGGGGGGCGCCACAGATACGCAGTATTTT.